The entry that follows covers one T cell receptor beta chain sequence. This sample was taken from a study of blood T cell repertoires in COVID-19. Study-wide background: The United States, Italy and Spain supplied acute and convalescent COVID-19 samples.

Data came from immunoSEQ multiplex PCR; TCRdb stores just in-frame clones and leaves some out. The repertoire holds roughly 100,000 clones, with approximately 80% as singletons. Unmatched junction bases numbered 8, after V lost 7 bases and J lost 0 bases. This CDR3 has 15 residues. Per germline, CDR1 SQVTM and CDR2 ANQGSEA. The clonotype was recovered from an older woman with acute or convalescent COVID-19. The chain uses TRBV29-1 and TRBJ2-1; 8 bases are shared with TRBD2. Source material: peripheral blood. The CDR3: CSASLADRSYNEQFF. In DNA, the CDR3 is TGCAGCGCGTCACTAGCGGACCGCTCCTACAATGAGCAGTTCTTC.